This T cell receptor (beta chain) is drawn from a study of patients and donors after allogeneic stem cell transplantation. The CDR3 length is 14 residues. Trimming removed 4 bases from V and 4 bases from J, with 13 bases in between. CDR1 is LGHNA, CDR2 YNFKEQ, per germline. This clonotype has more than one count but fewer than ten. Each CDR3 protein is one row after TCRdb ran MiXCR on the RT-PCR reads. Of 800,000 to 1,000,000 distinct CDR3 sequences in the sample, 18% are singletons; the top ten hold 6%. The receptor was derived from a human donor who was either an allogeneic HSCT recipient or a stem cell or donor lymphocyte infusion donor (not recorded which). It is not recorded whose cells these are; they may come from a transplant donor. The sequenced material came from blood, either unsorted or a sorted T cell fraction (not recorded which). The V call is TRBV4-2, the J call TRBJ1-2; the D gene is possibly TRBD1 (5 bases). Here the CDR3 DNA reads TGTGCCAGCAGCCTAGTCGGGGGAGGCTATGGCTACACCTTC. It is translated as CASSLVGGGYGYTF.